These 20 T cell receptor beta chains share one sample of origin, sequenced in a study of STAT3 mutations in large granular lymphocyte leukemia (dated by TCRdb to about 2019). The library was built by means of the immunoSEQ multiplex PCR assay. Sourced from immuneACCESS, this table was stored by TCRdb with only in-frame sequences that have V and J called. A share of the clones is absent; for the studies checked, an unresolved V gene accounts for under half, and the remainder has no known explanation. This sample holds approximately 1,300 clones; approximately 72% were observed only once. Of the sample, 8% to 10% falls within the top ten clones. Broad study findings and their caveats: All T-LGLL patients had at least one immunodominant TCRbeta clonotype, and roughly half had multiple immunodominant subclonotypes.

Their recognized antigens are unknown. Material: peripheral blood mononuclear cells. All receptors derive from a woman between 65 and 79 years old with T-cell large granular lymphocyte leukemia. Some clones in this sample may be carry-over from other donors' samples. The age is the age at diagnosis.

The chain combines TRBV19 with TRBJ1-3; no clear D. V lost 3 bases and J lost 5, with 11 bases in between. This CDR3 has 14 residues. Per germline, CDR1 LNHDA and CDR2 SQIVND (reference sequence). This chain's CDR3 is CASSMGRSRNTIYF. In nucleotides, the CDR3 is TGTGCCAGTAGTATGGGCAGGTCGCGAAACACCATATATTTT.

The chain joins TRBV18 to TRBJ2-1; D gene unclear. Trimming removed 2 bases at V and 5 bases at J, with 10 bases between. Germline values: CDR1 KGHSH, CDR2 LQKENI. CDR3 length: 14 residues. In DNA, the CDR3 is TGTGCCAGCTCACCAATCTCACTTCACAATGAGCAGTTCTTC. Protein sequence: CASSPISLHNEQFF.

This clone was counted a few times. The chain employs TRBV7-6 and TRBJ2-2; D gene ambiguous. The CDR3 spans 16 residues. CDR1 and CDR2 (germline): SGHVS, FNYEAQ. V dropped 1 base and J dropped 0 bases, with 9 bases sitting between them. The CDR3 region is CASSLGAGPNTGELFF. In nucleotides, the CDR3 is TGTGCCAGCAGCTTAGGAGCCGGTCCGAACACCGGGGAGCTGTTTTTT.

The chain is built from TRBV27 and TRBJ2-5; TRBD1 aligns across 9 bases. With V trimmed by 5 bases and J by 5 bases, 6 bases remained unmatched. Per the germline V gene, CDR1 is MNHEY and CDR2 is SMNVEV (reference sequence). This CDR3 has 14 amino acids. The CDR3 sequence: CASSHRGRAETQYF. Written as DNA, the CDR3 is TGTGCCAGCAGTCACAGGGGGCGCGCGGAGACCCAGTACTTC.

As DNA, the CDR3 is TGTGCCAGCAGTGAAGACTTCGGCAGGGGCAGAAACGAGCAGTACTTC. Translating gives CASSEDFGRGRNEQYF. J is TRBJ2-7 and V is TRBV6-1; D might be TRBD1 (6 bases). Germline V gene data show CDR1 as MNHNS and CDR2 as SASEGT. The CDR3 contains 16 residues. Between the trimmed V and J ends, which lost 1 base and 5 bases, there was a span of 18 bases.

This clone was detected only a few times. This chain links TRBV25-1 with TRBJ1-1; TRBD1 agrees at 9 bases. J gave up 2 bases and V 1 base, and 2 bases lay outside the gene matches. Germline values: CDR1 MGHDK, CDR2 SYGVNS. CDR3 length: 15 amino acids. The CDR3 DNA is TGTGCCAGCAGTGAATCGGGACAGGGTAACACTGAAGCTTTCTTT. Translation gives CASSESGQGNTEAFF. Using reference TRBV25-1 and TRBJ1-1 for the parts outside the CDR3, the full variable domain is EADIYQTPRYLVIGTGKKITLECSQTMGHDKMYWYQQDPGMELHLIHYSYGVNSTEKGDLSSESTVSRIRTEHFPLTLESARPSHTSQYLCASSESGQGNTEAFFGQGTRLTVV.

The rearrangement links TRBV7-9 to TRBJ1-2; 7 bases align to TRBD1. Trimming cost V 4 bases and J 4 bases; bases outside gene matches: 18. The CDR3 runs to 18 residues. In germline, CDR1 is SEHNR, CDR2 FQNEAQ (reference sequence). CDR3 protein: CASSSAIHRTGDPYGYTF. CDR3 sequence (DNA): TGTGCCAGCAGCTCCGCTATTCACCGAACAGGGGATCCCTATGGCTACACCTTC.

In this sample, this clone turned up a few times. The rearrangement joins TRBV5-5 to TRBJ1-1; no clear D. Germline V gene sequence: CDR1 SGHKS, CDR2 YYEKEE (reference sequence). Trimming pared 5 bases from V and 5 bases from J, leaving 7 bases between. The CDR3 has 11 amino acids. DNA of the CDR3: TGTGCCAGCAGGGATCGTACTGAAGCTTTCTTT. Its protein product is CASRDRTEAFF.

V gene TRBV7-9 combines with J gene TRBJ1-1, with a weak D call TRBD1 (6 bases). The ends were cut back, 7 bases at V and 5 bases at J, with 17 bases in the middle. The germline CDR1 and CDR2 sequences are SEHNR and FQNEAQ (reference sequence). The CDR3 is made up of 14 amino acids. Written as DNA, the CDR3 is TGTGCCAGCACTGGGGGGGCGTTTATGACTGAAGCTTTCTTT. This encodes CASTGGAFMTEAFF. Looking up the rest from reference TRBV7-9 and TRBJ1-1 gives the full variable domain: DTGVSQNPRHKITKRGQNVTFRCDPISEHNRLYWYRQTLGQGPEFLTYFQNEAQLEKSRLLSDRFSAERPKGSFSTLEIQRTEQGDSAMYLCASTGGAFMTEAFFGQGTRLTVV.

This chain uses TRBV5-1 with TRBJ2-2, with TRBD2 matching over 10 bases. The CDR3 totals 14 residues. Germline lookup yields CDR1 SGHRS and CDR2 YFSETQ. V trimming: 5 bases; J trimming: 7 bases; junction bases outside the gene matches: 5. The CDR3 sequence: CASRLAGGLGELFF. The CDR3 bases are TGCGCCAGCAGATTAGCGGGGGGCCTCGGGGAGCTGTTTTTT. The full variable domain, rest sourced from reference TRBV5-1 and TRBJ2-2, is KAGVTQTPRYLIKTRGQQVTLSCSPISGHRSVSWYQQTPGQGLQFLFEYFSETQRNKGNFPGRFSGRQFSNSRSEMNVSTLELGDSALYLCASRLAGGLGELFFGEGSRLTVL.

The rearrangement links TRBV28 to TRBJ1-5; 8 positions agree with TRBD1. CDR1 is MDHEN and CDR2 is SYDVKM in the germline V gene. The V gene end was trimmed by 2 bases and the J gene end by 4 bases; junction bases not matched to a gene: 4. There are 15 residues in the CDR3. CDR3 nucleotides: TGTGCCAGCAGTTTAGGACAGGGAGCTAATCAGCCCCAGCATTTT. Translating it yields CASSLGQGANQPQHF. Full variable domain (rest looked up from reference TRBV28 and TRBJ1-5): DVKVTQSSRYLVKRTGEKVFLECVQDMDHENMFWYRQDPGLGLRLIYFSYDVKMKEKGDIPEGYSVSREKKERFSLILESASTNQTSMYLCASSLGQGANQPQHFGDGTRLSIL.

As DNA, the CDR3 is TGCGCCAGCAGTGAGTCTAGCGGGGGGGCCCACACCGGGGAGCTGTTTTTT. It codes for CASSESSGGAHTGELFF. This chain joins TRBV10-1 and TRBJ2-2; 11 bases line up with TRBD2. From germline, CDR1 is WNHNN and CDR2 SYGVQD (reference sequence). The ends lost 0 bases at V and 3 bases at J; junction bases unmatched: 3. The CDR3 has 17 amino acids.

This chain joins TRBV25-1 and TRBJ2-7; TRBD1 matches 7 bases. J lost 2 bases, V lost 3 bases, and 10 bases had no gene match. This CDR3 has 16 amino acids. Germline assignment: CDR1 MGHDK and CDR2 SYGVNS. The chain's CDR3 is CASSEGLSTGAYEQYF. Written as DNA, the CDR3 is TGTGCCAGCAGTGAGGGCCTGAGTACAGGGGCCTACGAGCAGTACTTC.

The V call is TRBV18, the J call TRBJ2-7, with D hard to call. This CDR3 has 14 amino acids. V was clipped by 6 bases and J by 3 bases, with 15 bases between them. Germline CDR1 and CDR2: KGHSH and LQKENI. The CDR3 DNA follows: TGTGCCAGCTCGCCTCGCCTCCGCCGCTACGAGCAGTACTTC. It is translated as CASSPRLRRYEQYF.

The V call is TRBV6-6, the J call TRBJ2-1, with D possibly TRBD1 on 5 matching bases. Germline CDR1 reads MNHNY; CDR2 reads SVGAGI (reference sequence). This CDR3 is built from 16 residues. Trimming stripped 6 bases from V and 3 bases from J, with 18 bases between. CDR3 loop: CASSVTGQGFYNEQFF. The CDR3 DNA sequence: TGTGCCAGCAGCGTAACCGGACAAGGTTTCTACAATGAGCAGTTCTTC.

This clone was recorded once. The chain employs TRBV7-9 and TRBJ2-5; tentatively, D is TRBD2 (5 bases). Germline CDR1 SEHNR, CDR2 FQNEAQ (reference sequence). V was pared by 7 bases and J by 4 bases, with 19 bases between. The CDR3 sequence is 15 residues long. CDR3 DNA sequence: TGTGCCAGCACCGGGTCTAGAGGGAGTGCAGAGACCCAGTACTTC. It codes for CASTGSRGSAETQYF.

This chain links TRBV30 with TRBJ2-1; D might be TRBD1 or TRBD2, each matching 6 bases. In germline, CDR1 is GTSNPN, CDR2 SVGIG (reference sequence). Deletions cut 3 bases from V and 4 bases from J, with 16 bases between. The CDR3 is 15 residues long. In nucleotides, the CDR3 is TGTGCCTGGAGAAGAGGGGGGACGCTTTACAATGAGCAGTTCTTC. It yields the protein CAWRRGGTLYNEQFF.

The chain couples TRBV18 to TRBJ2-3, with 7 bases matching TRBD2. The V segment lost 3 bases and the J segment 0 bases; nucleotides outside the gene matches: 6. CDR1 is KGHSH and CDR2 is LQKENI in the germline V gene. The CDR3 is 16 residues long. This CDR3 reads CASSPGSGASTDTQYF. DNA of the CDR3: TGTGCCAGCTCACCGGGGAGCGGGGCGAGCACAGATACGCAGTATTTT.

This clone is termed large. V gene TRBV7-2 combines with J gene TRBJ1-6, with unresolved D. The germline V gene encodes CDR1 SGHTA and CDR2 FQGNSA. CDR3 length equals 14 residues. V lost 0 bases, J lost 10 bases, and 10 bases lay in between. The DNA of the CDR3 is TGTGCCAGCAGCTTAGCGGAGCAGGTGTCACCCCTCCACTTT. Protein product: CASSLAEQVSPLHF.

This chain uses TRBV11-2 with TRBJ1-1; D perhaps matches TRBD1 (6 bases). The V end was cut by 3 bases, the J end by 3 bases, with 11 bases between. The V gene's germline CDR1 is SGHAT and CDR2 FQNNGV. The CDR3 spans 14 residues. The CDR3 bases are TGTGCCAGCAGCTTCCGGGGGGCGGACACTGAAGCTTTCTTT. As protein: CASSFRGADTEAFF.